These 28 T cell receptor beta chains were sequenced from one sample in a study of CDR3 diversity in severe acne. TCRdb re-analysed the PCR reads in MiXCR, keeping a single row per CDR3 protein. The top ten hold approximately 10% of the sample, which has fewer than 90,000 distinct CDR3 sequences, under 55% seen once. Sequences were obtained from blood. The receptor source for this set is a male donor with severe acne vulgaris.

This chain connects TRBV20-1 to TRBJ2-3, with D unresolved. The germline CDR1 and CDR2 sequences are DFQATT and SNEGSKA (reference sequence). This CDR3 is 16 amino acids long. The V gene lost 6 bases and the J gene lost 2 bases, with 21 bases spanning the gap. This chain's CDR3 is CSASSYSEAFTDTQYF. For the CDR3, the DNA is TGCAGTGCCAGCAGTTACTCAGAAGCCTTCACAGATACGCAGTATTTT.

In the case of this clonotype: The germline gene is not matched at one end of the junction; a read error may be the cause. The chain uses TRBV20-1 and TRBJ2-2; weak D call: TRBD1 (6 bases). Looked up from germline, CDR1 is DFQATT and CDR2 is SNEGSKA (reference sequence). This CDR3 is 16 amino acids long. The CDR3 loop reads CSASPVDRPNTGELFF. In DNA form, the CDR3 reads TGCAGTGCTAGTCCAGTCGACAGGCCGAACACCGGGGAGCTGTTCTTT.

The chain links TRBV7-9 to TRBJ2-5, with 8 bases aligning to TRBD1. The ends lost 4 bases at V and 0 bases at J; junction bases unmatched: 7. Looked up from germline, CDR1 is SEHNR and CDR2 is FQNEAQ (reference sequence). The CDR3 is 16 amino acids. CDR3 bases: TGTGCCAGCAGCTCTCGACAGGGGCGGTACCAAGAGACCCAGTACTTC. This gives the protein CASSSRQGRYQETQYF.

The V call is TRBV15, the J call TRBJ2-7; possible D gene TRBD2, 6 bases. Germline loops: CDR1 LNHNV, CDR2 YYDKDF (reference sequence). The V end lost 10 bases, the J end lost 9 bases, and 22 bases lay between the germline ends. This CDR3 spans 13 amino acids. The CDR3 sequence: CASRALGGPSQYF. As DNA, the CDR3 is TGTGCCAGCCGAGCTCTCGGAGGGCCGTCGCAGTACTTC.

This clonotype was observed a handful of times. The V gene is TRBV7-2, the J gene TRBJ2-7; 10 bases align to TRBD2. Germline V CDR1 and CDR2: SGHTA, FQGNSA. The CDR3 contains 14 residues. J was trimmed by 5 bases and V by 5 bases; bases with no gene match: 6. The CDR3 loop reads CASSLRLAGDEQYF. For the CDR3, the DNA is TGTGCCAGCAGCCTCCGGCTAGCGGGAGACGAGCAGTACTTC.

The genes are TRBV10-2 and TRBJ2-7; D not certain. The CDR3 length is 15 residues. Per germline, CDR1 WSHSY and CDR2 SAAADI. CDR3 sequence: CASSIFFAATYEQHV. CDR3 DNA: TGCGCCAGCAGCATCTTTTTTGCGGCTACCTACGAGCAGCACGTC.

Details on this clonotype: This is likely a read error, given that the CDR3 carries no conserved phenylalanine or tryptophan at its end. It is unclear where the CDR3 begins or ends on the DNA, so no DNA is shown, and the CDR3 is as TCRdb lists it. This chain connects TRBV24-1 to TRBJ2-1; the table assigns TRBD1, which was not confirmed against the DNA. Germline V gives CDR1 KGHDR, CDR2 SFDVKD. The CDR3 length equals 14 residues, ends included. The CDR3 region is CATSDVDSYNDPLS.

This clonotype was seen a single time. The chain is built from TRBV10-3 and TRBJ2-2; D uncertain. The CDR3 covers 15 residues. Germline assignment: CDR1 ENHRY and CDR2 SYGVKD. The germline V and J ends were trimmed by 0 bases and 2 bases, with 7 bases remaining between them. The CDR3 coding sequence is TGTGCCATCAGTGAGTCGATTGGTAACACCGGGGAGCTGTTTTTT. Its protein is CAISESIGNTGELFF.

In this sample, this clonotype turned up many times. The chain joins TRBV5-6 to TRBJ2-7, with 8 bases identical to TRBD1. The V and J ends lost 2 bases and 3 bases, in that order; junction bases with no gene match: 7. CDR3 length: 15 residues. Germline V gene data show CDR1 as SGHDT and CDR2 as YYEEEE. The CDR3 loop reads CASSFMSDRVYEQYF. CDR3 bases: TGTGCCAGCAGCTTTATGTCGGACAGGGTCTACGAGCAGTACTTC.

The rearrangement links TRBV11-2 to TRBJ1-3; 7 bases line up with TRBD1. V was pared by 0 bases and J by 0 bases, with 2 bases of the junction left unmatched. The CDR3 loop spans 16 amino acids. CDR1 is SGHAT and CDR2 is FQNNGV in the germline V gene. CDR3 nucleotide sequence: TGTGCCAGCAGCTTAGAACGGACAGGCTCTGGAAACACCATATATTTT. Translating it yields CASSLERTGSGNTIYF.

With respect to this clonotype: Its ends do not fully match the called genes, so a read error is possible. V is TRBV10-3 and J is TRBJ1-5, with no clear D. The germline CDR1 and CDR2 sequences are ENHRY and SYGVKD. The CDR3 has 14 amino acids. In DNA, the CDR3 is TGTGCCAGCAGTTCCCCAGGAAGCAATCAGCCCCAGCATTTT. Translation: CASSSPGSNQPQHF.

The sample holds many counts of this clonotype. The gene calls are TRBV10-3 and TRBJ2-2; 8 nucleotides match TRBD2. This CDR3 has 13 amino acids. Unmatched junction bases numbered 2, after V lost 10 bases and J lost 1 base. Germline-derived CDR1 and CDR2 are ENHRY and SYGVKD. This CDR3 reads CATTSVNTGELFF. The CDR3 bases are TGTGCCACGACTAGCGTGAACACCGGGGAGCTGTTTTTT.

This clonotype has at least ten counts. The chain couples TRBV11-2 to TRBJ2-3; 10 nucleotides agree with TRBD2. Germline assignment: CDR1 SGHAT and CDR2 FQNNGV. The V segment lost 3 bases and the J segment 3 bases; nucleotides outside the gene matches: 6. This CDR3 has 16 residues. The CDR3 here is CASSFGTGLATDTQYF. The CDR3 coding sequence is TGTGCCAGCAGCTTTGGCACGGGACTAGCGACAGATACGCAGTATTTT.

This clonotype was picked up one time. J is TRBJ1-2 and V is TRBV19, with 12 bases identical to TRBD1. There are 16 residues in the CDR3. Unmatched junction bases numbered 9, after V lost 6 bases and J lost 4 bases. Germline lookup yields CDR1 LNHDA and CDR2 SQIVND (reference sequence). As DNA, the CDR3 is TGTGCCAGTAGGGAAACCCGGGACAGGGGGCTCTATGGCTACACCTTC. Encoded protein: CASRETRDRGLYGYTF.

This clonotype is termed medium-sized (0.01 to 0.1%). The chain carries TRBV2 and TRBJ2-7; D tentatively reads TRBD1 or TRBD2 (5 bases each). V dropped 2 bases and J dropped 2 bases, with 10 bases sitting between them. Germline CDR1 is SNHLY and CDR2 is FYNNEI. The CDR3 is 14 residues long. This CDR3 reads CASSEFWGPYEQYF. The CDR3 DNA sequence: TGTGCCAGCAGTGAATTTTGGGGACCCTACGAGCAGTACTTC. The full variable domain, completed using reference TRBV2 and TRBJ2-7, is EPEVTQTPSHQVTQMGQEVILRCVPISNHLYFYWYRQILGQKVEFLVSFYNNEISEKSEIFDDQFSVERPDGSNFTLKIRSTKLEDSAMYFCASSEFWGPYEQYFGPGTRLTVT.

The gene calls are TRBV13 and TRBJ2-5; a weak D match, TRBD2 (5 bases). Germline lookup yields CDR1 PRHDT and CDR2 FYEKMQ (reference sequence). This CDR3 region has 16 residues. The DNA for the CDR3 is TGTGAGTCTGGTGCTTTGGAGGAAAGAACCTGGGAGACCCAGTACTTC. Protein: CESGALEERTWETQYF.

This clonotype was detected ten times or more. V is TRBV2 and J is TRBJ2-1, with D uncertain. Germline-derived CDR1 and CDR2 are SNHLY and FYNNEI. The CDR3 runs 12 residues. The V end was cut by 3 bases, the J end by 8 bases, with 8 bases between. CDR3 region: CASSEGLHEQFF. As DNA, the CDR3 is TGTGCCAGCAGTGAGGGTCTCCATGAGCAGTTCTTC. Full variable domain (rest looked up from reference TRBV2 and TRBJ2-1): EPEVTQTPSHQVTQMGQEVILRCVPISNHLYFYWYRQILGQKVEFLVSFYNNEISEKSEIFDDQFSVERPDGSNFTLKIRSTKLEDSAMYFCASSEGLHEQFFGPGTRLTVL.

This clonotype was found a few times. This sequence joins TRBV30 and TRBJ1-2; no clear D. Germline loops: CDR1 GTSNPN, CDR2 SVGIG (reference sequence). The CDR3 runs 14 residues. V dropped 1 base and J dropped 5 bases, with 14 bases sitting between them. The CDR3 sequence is CAWSEGPATYGYTF. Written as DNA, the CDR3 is TGTGCCTGGAGTGAAGGGCCAGCGACGTATGGCTACACCTTC.

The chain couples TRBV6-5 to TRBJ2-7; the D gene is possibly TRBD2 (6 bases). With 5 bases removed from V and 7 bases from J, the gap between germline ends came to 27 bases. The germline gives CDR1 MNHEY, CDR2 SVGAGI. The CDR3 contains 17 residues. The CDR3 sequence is CASSPPERAAYRWEQYF. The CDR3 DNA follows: TGTGCCAGCAGTCCACCCGAGCGGGCAGCCTATCGTTGGGAGCAGTACTTC.

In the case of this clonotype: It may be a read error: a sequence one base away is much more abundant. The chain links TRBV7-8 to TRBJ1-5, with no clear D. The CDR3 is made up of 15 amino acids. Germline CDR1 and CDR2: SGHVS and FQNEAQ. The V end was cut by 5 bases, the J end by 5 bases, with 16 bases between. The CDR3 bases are TGTGCCAGCAGCCCTGGGATAGGGATTGATCAGCCCCAGCATTTT. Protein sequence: CASSPGIGIDQPQHF.

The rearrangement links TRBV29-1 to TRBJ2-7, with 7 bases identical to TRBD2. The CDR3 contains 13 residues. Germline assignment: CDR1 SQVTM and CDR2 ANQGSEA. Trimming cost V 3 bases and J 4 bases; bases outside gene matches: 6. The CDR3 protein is CSVDAQGGYEQYF. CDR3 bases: TGCAGCGTTGACGCCCAGGGAGGGTACGAGCAGTACTTC.

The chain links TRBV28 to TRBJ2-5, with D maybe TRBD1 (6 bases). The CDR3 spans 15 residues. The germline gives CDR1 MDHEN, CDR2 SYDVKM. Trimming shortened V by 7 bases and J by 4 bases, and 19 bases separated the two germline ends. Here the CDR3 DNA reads TGTGCCAGCAACATCGGCGGGCTAGGGGGAGAGACCCAGTACTTC. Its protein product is CASNIGGLGGETQYF.

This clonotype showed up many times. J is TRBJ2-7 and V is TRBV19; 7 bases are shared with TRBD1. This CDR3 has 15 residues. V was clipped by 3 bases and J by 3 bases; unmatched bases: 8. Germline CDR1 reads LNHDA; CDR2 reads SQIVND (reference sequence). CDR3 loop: CASSIPGTDHYEQYF. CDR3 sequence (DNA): TGTGCCAGTAGTATTCCCGGGACAGACCACTACGAGCAGTACTTC.

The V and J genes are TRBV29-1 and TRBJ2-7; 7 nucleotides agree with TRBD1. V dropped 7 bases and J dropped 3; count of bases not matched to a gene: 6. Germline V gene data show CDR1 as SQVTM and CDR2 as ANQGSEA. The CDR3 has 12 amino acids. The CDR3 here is CSGTTGIYEQYF. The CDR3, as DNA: TGCAGCGGGACGACAGGGATCTACGAGCAGTACTTC.

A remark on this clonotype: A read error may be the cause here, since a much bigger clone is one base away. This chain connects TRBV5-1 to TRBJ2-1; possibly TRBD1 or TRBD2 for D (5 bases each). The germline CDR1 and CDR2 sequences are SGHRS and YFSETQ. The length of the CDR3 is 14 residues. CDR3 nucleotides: TGCGCCGGCAGCTTGCTTATGGGGGACAATGAGCAGTTCTTC. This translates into CAGSLLMGDNEQFF.

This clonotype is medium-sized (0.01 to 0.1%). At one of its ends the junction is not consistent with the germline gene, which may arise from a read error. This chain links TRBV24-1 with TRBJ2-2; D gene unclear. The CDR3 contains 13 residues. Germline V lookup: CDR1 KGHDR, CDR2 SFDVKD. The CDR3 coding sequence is TGTGCCACGAGTGCCTTAACCACCGGGGAGCTGTTTTTT. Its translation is CATSALTTGELFF.

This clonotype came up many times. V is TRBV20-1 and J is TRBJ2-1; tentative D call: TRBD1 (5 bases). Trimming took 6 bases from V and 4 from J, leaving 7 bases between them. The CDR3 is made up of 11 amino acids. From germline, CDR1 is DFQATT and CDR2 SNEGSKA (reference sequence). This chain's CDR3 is CSARQYNEQFF. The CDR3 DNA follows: TGCAGTGCGAGACAGTACAATGAGCAGTTCTTC.

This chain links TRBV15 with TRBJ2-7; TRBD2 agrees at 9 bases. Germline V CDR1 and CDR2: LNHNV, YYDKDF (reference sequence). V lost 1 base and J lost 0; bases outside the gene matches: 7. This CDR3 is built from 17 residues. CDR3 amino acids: CATSRGGAGGRSYEQYF. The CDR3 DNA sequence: TGTGCCACCAGCAGAGGAGGCGCGGGAGGGCGCTCCTACGAGCAGTACTTC.